Listed below are T cell receptor beta chains from one sample, sequenced in a study of blood T cell repertoires in COVID-19. This table comes from immunoSEQ multiplex PCR, and its TCRdb copy is limited to in-frame clones, with some not included. The data contain around 230,000 clones, 81% of them seen just once; the ten biggest clones take up 7.5% to 9%. Material: peripheral blood. The source of these receptors is a woman of 80 years or more with acute or convalescent COVID-19. CDR3s include the opening cysteine and the closing phenylalanine or tryptophan. The D gene is left open where the match is weak. Clone size appears in some rows only: once, few, many, or a class for an expanded clone.

j_gene | d_gene | v_gene | abundance | CDR3aa | CDR3nt
TRBJ1-2 | TRBD1 | TRBV28 | - | CASSLGGWDSENYGYTF | TGTGCCAGCAGTTTAGGTGGATGGGACAGCGAAAACTATGGCTACACCTTC
TRBJ1-2 | TRBD1 | TRBV12-3/TRBV12-4 | - | CASRADRGGGYTF | TGTGCCAGCAGGGCTGACAGGGGGGGAGGCTACACCTTC
TRBJ2-3 | TRBD1 | TRBV9 | - | CASSVAQGQAQYF | TGTGCCAGCAGCGTGGCACAGGGGCAGGCGCAGTATTTT
TRBJ1-2 | - | TRBV3-1/TRBV3-2 | - | CASSQGPQGNYGYTF | TGTGCCAGCAGCCAAGGCCCACAGGGAAACTATGGCTACACCTTC
TRBJ1-2 | TRBD1 | TRBV7-9 | - | CASSLGDRREYGYTF | TGTGCCAGCAGCTTAGGGGACAGGAGGGAGTATGGCTACACCTTC
TRBJ2-7 | TRBD1 | TRBV9 | - | CASSVAGDSHYEQYF | TGTGCCAGCAGCGTAGCAGGGGACAGCCATTACGAGCAGTACTTC
TRBJ1-2 | - | TRBV7-9 | few | CASSKTLANYGYTF | TGTGCCAGCAGCAAGACACTAGCTAACTATGGCTACACCTTC
TRBJ2-7 | TRBD1 | TRBV5-1 | once | CASSPSPGTGGYEQYF | TGCGCCAGCAGCCCCAGCCCGGGGACAGGGGGCTACGAGCAGTACTTC
TRBJ1-5 | - | TRBV15 | - | CATSSSGWGVQPQHF | TGTGCCACCAGCAGTTCAGGTTGGGGGGTCCAGCCCCAGCATTTT
TRBJ2-7 | TRBD2 | TRBV18 | - | CASSPTAGSGSYEQYF | TGTGCCAGCTCACCCACCGCGGGTAGCGGGTCCTACGAGCAGTACTTC
TRBJ1-5 | TRBD1 | TRBV7-9 | few | CASSRDRVGSNQPQHF | TGTGCCAGCAGCCGGGACAGGGTGGGAAGCAATCAGCCCCAGCATTTT
TRBJ1-5 | TRBD1 | TRBV4-1 | few | CASSQSQGNQPQHF | TGCGCCAGCAGCCAATCACAGGGGAATCAGCCCCAGCATTTT
TRBJ2-3 | TRBD1 | TRBV19 | - | CASSYDRGSPDTQYF | TGTGCCAGTAGCTACGACAGGGGATCGCCAGATACGCAGTATTTT
TRBJ1-6 | TRBD1 | TRBV19 | few | CASSDRGLDSPLHF | TGTGCCAGTTCGGACAGGGGGCTGGATTCACCCCTCCACTTT
TRBJ1-1 | TRBD1 | TRBV5-8 | - | CASSLNRGQVVLEAFF | TGTGCCAGCAGCTTAAACAGGGGGCAGGTAGTCCTTGAAGCTTTCTTT
TRBJ2-1 | - | TRBV5-1 | - | CASSLEGEAYNEQFF | TGCGCCAGCAGCTTGGAGGGGGAAGCCTACAATGAGCAGTTCTTC
TRBJ1-6 | - | TRBV6-4 | - | CASSEEYNSPLHF | TGTGCCAGCAGTGAGGAGTATAATTCACCCCTCCACTTT
TRBJ2-1 | TRBD1 | TRBV3-1/TRBV3-2 | - | CASSQLTGAFYNEQFF | TGTGCCAGCAGCCAGCTGACAGGGGCCTTCTACAATGAGCAGTTCTTC
TRBJ2-7 | - | TRBV28 | - | CASSRVGGPYEQYF | TGTGCCAGCAGCCGAGTCGGGGGGCCATACGAGCAGTACTTC
TRBJ1-3 | TRBD1 | TRBV5-1 | - | CASSLDRGQGYTIYF | TGCGCCAGCAGCTTGGATAGGGGGCAGGGGTACACCATATATTTT
TRBJ1-5 | TRBD1 | TRBV19 | - | CASSKGAHTNQPQHF | TGTGCCAGTAGTAAGGGGGCGCATACCAATCAGCCCCAGCATTTT
TRBJ1-2 | - | TRBV6-2/TRBV6-3 | - | CASSPGDQPYGYTF | TGTGCCAGCAGTCCGGGAGACCAACCTTATGGCTACACCTTC
TRBJ1-5 | - | TRBV3-1/TRBV3-2 | - | CASSQDPGYQPQHF | TGTGCCAGCAGCCAAGATCCGGGTTATCAGCCCCAGCATTTT
TRBJ1-1 | - | TRBV19 | once | CATYHRDKGLNTEAFF | TGTGCCACGTATCACCGGGACAAGGGACTGAACACTGAAGCTTTCTTT
TRBJ1-5 | - | TRBV19 | - | CASSTIQTGNQPQHF | TGTGCCAGTAGCACCATACAGACGGGAAATCAGCCCCAGCATTTT
TRBJ1-1 | - | TRBV28 | few | CASSLGRPEAFF | TGTGCCAGCAGTTTAGGCAGGCCCGAAGCTTTCTTT
TRBJ2-3 | TRBD2 | TRBV25-1 | - | CASSEGLALSTDTQYF | TGTGCCAGCAGTGAAGGACTAGCTCTGTCGACAGATACGCAGTATTTT
TRBJ2-2 | TRBD1 | TRBV18 | - | CASSPPSGGTGELFF | TGTGCCAGCTCACCACCGTCAGGGGGCACCGGGGAGCTGTTTTTT
TRBJ1-2 | - | TRBV4-2 | - | CASSQSTGSNYGYTF | TGTGCCAGCAGCCAATCTACAGGATCCAACTATGGCTACACCTTC
TRBJ1-2 | TRBD1 | TRBV5-6 | - | CASSAGQGAYYGYTF | TGTGCCAGCAGCGCTGGACAGGGGGCCTACTATGGCTACACCTTC